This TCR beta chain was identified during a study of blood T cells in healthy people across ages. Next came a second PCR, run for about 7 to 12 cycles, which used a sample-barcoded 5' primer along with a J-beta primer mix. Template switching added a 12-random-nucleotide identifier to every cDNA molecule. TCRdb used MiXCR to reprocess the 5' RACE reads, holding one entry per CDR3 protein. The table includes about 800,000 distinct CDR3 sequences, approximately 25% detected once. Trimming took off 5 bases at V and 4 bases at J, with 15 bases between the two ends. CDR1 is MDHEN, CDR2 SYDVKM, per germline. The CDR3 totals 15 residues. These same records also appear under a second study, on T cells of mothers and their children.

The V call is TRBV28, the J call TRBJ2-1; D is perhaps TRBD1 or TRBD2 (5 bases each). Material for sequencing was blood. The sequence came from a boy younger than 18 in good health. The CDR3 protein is CASSHVRDVYNEQFF. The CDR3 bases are TGTGCCAGCAGTCACGTCCGGGACGTATACAATGAGCAGTTCTTC.